A selection of T cell receptor beta chains follows, all from one sample in a study of cytomegalovirus exposure and HLA in healthy donors. Produced via immunoSEQ multiplex PCR; TCRdb's table is partial and in-frame only. The sample contains 100,000 to 150,000 clones, 17% of which appear only once. The sample consisted of PBMCs. These receptors all stem from a female donor in good health and CMV-seropositive. The CDR3 runs from the conserved cysteine through the conserved F or W. Fields, in order: V gene, clone size, D gene, J gene, CDR3 protein, CDR3 DNA. The D gene is left open where the match is weak. Only part of the rows carry a size: once, few, many, or a class if the clone is expanded.

>TRBV21-1|few|.|TRBJ2-5
CASSTRKIGATKETQYF
TGTGCCAGCAGCACTCGAAAAATTGGGGCCACCAAAGAGACCCAGTACTTC
>TRBV27|.|.|TRBJ2-1
CASSPLTGPKDNEQFF
TGTGCCAGCAGTCCACTGACAGGCCCTAAGGACAATGAGCAGTTCTTC
>TRBV2|few|TRBD1|TRBJ2-1
CASSGQGALYNEQFF
TGTGCCAGCAGTGGGCAGGGGGCACTTTACAATGAGCAGTTCTTC
>TRBV27|.|.|TRBJ2-3
CASRPSTIVTDTQYF
TGTGCCAGCAGACCGAGTACCATAGTCACAGATACGCAGTATTTT
>TRBV30|few|.|TRBJ1-4
CAWTLPTLVVTNEKLFF
TGTGCCTGGACCCTACCGACTCTGGTGGTAACTAATGAAAAACTGTTTTTT
>TRBV10-3|.|.|TRBJ2-7
CAISGTREQQIYEQYF
TGTGCCATCAGTGGGACCCGGGAGCAACAGATCTACGAGCAGTACTTC
>TRBV6-5|few|.|TRBJ2-2
CASSLNRVAGELFF
TGTGCCAGCAGTCTTAACAGGGTGGCCGGGGAGCTGTTTTTT
>TRBV9|few|.|TRBJ1-2
CASSVGGLDGYTF
TGTGCCAGCAGCGTAGGAGGACTTGATGGCTACACCTTC
>TRBV2|few|.|TRBJ1-3
CASSENKAGPNTIYF
TGTGCCAGCAGTGAAAATAAGGCAGGGCCAAACACCATATATTTT
>TRBV4-3|.|TRBD2|TRBJ2-1
CASSPGLAVKNNEQFF
TGCGCCAGCAGCCCCGGACTAGCGGTCAAAAACAATGAGCAGTTCTTC
>TRBV4-3|few|.|TRBJ2-1
CASSRGRASYNEQFF
TGCGCCAGCAGCCGCGGCAGGGCCTCCTACAATGAGCAGTTCTTC
>TRBV27|.|.|TRBJ1-1
CASSYMEDTEAFF
TGTGCCAGCAGTTACATGGAGGACACTGAAGCTTTCTTT
>TRBV9|few|.|TRBJ2-2
CASSGGTLANTGELFF
TGTGCCAGCAGCGGGGGCACTCTCGCGAACACCGGGGAGCTGTTTTTT